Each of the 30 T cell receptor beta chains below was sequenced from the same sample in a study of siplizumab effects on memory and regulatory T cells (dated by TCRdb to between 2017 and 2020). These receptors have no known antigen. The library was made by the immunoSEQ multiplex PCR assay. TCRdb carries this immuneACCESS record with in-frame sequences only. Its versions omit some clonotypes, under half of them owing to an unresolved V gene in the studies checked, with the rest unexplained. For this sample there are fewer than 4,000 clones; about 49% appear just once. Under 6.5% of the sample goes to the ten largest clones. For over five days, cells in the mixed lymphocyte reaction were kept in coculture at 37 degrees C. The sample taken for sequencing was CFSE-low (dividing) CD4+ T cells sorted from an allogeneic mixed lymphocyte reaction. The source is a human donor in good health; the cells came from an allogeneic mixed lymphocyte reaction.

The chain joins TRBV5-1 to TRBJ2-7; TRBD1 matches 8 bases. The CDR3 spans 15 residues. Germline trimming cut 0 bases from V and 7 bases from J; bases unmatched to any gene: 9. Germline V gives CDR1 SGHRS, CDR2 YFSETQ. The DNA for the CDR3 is TGCGCCAGCAGCTTGGGGACAGGGCCCCTTCGAGAGCAGTACTTC. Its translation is CASSLGTGPLREQYF.

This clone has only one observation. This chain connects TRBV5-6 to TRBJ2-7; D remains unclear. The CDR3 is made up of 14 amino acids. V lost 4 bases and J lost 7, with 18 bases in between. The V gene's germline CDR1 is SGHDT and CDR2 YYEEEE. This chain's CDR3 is CASSIGGPQLEQYF. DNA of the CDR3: TGTGCCAGCAGCATAGGTGGACCACAGCTAGAGCAGTACTTC.

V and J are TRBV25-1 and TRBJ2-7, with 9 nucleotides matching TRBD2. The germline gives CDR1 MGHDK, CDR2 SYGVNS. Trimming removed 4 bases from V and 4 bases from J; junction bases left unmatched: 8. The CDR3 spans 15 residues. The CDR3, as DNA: TGTGCCAGCAGTGGGATAAAGGCGGGAGGGTACGAGCAGTACTTC. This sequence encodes CASSGIKAGGYEQYF.

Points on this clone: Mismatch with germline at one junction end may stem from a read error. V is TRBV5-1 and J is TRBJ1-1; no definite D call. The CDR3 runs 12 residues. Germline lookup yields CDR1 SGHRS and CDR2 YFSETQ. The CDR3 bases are TGCGCCAGCAGCCCTGCTGAAAGTGGGCTGGTCTTT. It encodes CASSPAESGLVF.

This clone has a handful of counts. CDR3 nucleotides: TGTGCCAGCAGCGCTGGACTAGCGGAAGCGCGCAATGAGCAGTTCTTC. Translating gives CASSAGLAEARNEQFF. This rearrangement joins TRBV7-6 to TRBJ2-1, with 10 bases fitting TRBD2. Trimming took 5 bases from V and 6 from J; bases not matched to a gene: 10. Germline V gene sequence: CDR1 SGHVS, CDR2 FNYEAQ. The CDR3 is 16 residues long.

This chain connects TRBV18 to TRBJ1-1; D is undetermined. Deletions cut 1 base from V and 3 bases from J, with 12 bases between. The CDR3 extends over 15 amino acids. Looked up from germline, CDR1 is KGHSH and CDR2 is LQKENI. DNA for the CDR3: TGTGCCAGCTCACCACAGGAGGGTTTCGACACTGAAGCTTTCTTT. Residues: CASSPQEGFDTEAFF. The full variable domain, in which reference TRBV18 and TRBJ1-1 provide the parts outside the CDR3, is NAGVMQNPRHLVRRRGQEARLRCSPMKGHSHVYWYRQLPEEGLKFMVYLQKENIIDESGMPKERFSAEFPKEGPSILRIQQVVRGDSAAYFCASSPQEGFDTEAFFGQGTRLTVV.

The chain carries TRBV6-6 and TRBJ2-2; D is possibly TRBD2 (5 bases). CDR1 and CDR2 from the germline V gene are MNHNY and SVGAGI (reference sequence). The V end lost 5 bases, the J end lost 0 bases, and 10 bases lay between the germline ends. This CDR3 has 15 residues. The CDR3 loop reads CASSPPGTNTGELFF. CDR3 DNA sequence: TGTGCCAGCAGTCCACCGGGAACGAACACCGGGGAGCTGTTTTTT.

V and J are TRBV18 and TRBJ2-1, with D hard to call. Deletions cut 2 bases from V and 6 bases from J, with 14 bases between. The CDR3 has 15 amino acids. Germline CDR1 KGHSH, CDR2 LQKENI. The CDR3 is CASSPITRAFNEQFF. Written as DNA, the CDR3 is TGTGCCAGCTCACCAATAACTCGGGCCTTCAATGAGCAGTTCTTC.

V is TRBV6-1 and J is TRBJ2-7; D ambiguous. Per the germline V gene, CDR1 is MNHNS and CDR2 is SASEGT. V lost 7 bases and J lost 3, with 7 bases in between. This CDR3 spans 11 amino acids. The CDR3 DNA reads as TGTGCCAGCACCCTGGGCTACGAGCAGTACTTC. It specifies CASTLGYEQYF.

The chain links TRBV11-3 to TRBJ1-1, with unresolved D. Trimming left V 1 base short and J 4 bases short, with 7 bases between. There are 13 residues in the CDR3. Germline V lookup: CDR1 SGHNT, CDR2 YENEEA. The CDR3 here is CASSLVRGTEAFF. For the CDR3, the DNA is TGTGCCAGCAGCTTAGTACGTGGCACTGAAGCTTTCTTT.

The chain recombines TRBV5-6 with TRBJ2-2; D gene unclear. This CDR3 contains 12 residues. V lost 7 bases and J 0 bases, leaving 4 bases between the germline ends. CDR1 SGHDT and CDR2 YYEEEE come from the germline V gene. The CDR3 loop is CASGTNTGELFF. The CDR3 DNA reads TGTGCCAGCGGGACGAACACCGGGGAGCTGTTTTTT.

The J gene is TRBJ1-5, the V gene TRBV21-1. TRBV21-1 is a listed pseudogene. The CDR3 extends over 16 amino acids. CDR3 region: CASSIPGLLSNQPQHF. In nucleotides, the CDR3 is TGTGCCAGCAGCATTCCAGGACTCCTTAGCAATCAGCCCCAGCATTTT.

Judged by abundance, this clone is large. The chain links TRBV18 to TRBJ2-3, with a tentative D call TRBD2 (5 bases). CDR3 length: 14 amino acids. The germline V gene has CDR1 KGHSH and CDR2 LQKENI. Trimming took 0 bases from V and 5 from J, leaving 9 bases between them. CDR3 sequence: CASSPPGSRDTQYF. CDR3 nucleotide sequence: TGTGCCAGCTCACCACCAGGGAGTAGAGATACGCAGTATTTT.

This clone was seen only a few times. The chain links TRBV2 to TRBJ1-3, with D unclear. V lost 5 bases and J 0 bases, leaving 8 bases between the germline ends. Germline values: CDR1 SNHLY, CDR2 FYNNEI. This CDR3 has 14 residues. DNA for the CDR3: TGTGCCAGCAGTCGCCAGCGCTCTGGAAACACCATATATTTT. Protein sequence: CASSRQRSGNTIYF.

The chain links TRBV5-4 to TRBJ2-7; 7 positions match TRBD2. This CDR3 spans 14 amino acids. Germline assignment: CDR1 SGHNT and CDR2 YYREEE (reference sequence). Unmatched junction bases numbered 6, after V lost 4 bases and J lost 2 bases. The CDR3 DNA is TGTGCCAGCAGCGGCGGAGGGAGGGCCTACGAGCAGTACTTC. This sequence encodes CASSGGGRAYEQYF.

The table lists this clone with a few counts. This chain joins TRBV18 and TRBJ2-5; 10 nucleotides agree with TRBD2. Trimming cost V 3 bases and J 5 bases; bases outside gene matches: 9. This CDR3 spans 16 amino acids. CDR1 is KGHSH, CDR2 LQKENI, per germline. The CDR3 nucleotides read TGTGCCAGCTCACCGGTCTCTAGCGGGAGTGGGGAGACCCAGTACTTC. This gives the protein CASSPVSSGSGETQYF. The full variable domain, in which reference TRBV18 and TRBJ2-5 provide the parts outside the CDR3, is NAGVMQNPRHLVRRRGQEARLRCSPMKGHSHVYWYRQLPEEGLKFMVYLQKENIIDESGMPKERFSAEFPKEGPSILRIQQVVRGDSAAYFCASSPVSSGSGETQYFGPGTRLLVL.

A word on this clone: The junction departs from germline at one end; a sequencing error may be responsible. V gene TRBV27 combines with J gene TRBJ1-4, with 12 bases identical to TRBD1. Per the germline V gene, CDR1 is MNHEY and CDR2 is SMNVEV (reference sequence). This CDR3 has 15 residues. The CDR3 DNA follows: TGTGCCAGCAGTCTAATGGTTCTCGGGACAGGGGGCCCTCTTTTT. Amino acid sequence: CASSLMVLGTGGPLF.

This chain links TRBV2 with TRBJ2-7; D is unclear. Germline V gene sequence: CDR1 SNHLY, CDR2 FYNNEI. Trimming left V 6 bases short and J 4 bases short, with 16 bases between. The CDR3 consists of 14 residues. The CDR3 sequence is CASSSPNSGYEQYF. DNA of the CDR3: TGTGCCAGCAGCTCTCCTAACTCCGGGTACGAGCAGTACTTC.

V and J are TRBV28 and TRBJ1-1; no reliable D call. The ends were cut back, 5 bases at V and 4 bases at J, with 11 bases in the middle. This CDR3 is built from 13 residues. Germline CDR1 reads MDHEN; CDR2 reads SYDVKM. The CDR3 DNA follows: TGTGCCAGCAGTCCTCACATTACCACTGAAGCTTTCTTT. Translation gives CASSPHITTEAFF.

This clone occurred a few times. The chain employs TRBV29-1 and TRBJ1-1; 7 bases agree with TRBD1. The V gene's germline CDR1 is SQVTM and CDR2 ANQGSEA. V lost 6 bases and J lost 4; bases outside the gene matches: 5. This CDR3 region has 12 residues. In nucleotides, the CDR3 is TGCAGCGTGGAGGGACAGCTCACTGAAGCTTTCTTT. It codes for CSVEGQLTEAFF.

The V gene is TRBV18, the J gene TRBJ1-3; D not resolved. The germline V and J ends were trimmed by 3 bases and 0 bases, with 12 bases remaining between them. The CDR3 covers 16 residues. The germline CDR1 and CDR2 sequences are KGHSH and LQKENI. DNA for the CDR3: TGTGCCAGCTCACCCTTTCAGCTCAACTCTGGAAACACCATATATTTT. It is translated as CASSPFQLNSGNTIYF.

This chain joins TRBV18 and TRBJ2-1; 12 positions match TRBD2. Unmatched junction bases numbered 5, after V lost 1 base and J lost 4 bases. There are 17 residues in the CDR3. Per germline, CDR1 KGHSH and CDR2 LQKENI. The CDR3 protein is CASSPLILAGGYNEQFF. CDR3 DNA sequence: TGTGCCAGCTCACCACTAATACTAGCGGGGGGATACAATGAGCAGTTCTTC.

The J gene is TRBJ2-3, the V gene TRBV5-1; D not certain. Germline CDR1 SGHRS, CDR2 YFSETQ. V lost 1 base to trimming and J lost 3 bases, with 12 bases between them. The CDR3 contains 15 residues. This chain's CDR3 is CASSLIGSTTDTQYF. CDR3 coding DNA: TGCGCCAGCAGCTTGATTGGCAGCACGACAGATACGCAGTATTTT.

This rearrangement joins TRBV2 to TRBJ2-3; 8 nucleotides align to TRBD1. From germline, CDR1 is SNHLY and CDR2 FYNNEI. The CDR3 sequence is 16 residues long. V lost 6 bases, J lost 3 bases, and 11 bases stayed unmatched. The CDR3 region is CASSALGQGLTDTQYF. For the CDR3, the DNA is TGTGCCAGCAGCGCCCTAGGACAGGGTTTGACAGATACGCAGTATTTT.

CDR3 nucleotides: TGCGCCAGCAGCTCCAGGGGGCAGGGCACCGGGGAGCTGTTTTTT. It specifies CASSSRGQGTGELFF. The V and J genes are TRBV5-1 and TRBJ2-2; TRBD1 aligns across 8 bases. The CDR3 has 15 residues. Unmatched junction bases numbered 5, after V lost 3 bases and J lost 4 bases. Germline V gene lookup returns CDR1 SGHRS and CDR2 YFSETQ.

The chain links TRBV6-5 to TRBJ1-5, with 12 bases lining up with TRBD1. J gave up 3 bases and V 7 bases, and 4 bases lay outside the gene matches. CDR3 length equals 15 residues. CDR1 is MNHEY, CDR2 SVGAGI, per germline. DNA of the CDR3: TGTGCCAGCATGGGACAGGGGGCGGTCAATCAGCCCCAGCATTTT. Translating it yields CASMGQGAVNQPQHF.

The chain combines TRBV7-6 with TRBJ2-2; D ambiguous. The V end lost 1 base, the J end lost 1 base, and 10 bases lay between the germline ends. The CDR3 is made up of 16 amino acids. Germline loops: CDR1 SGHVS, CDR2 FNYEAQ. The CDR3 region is CASSLVTPQNTGELFF. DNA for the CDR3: TGTGCCAGCAGCTTAGTGACACCTCAGAACACCGGGGAGCTGTTTTTT.

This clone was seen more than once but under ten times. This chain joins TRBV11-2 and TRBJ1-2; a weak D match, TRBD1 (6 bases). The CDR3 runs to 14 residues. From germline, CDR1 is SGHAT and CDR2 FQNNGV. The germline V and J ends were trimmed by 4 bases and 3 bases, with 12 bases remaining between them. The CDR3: CASSSQGIYYGYTF. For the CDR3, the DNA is TGTGCCAGCAGCTCACAGGGAATTTACTATGGCTACACCTTC.

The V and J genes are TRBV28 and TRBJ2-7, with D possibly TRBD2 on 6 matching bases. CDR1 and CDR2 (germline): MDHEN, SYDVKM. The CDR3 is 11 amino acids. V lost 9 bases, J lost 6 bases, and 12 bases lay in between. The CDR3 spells CASRETGEQYF. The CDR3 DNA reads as TGTGCCAGTCGGGAGACGGGCGAGCAGTACTTC.

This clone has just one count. The CDR3 region is CASGRGGKTFF. The CDR3 DNA sequence: TGTGCCTCAGGCAGGGGAGGTAAAACTTTCTTT. The chain joins TRBV6-1 to TRBJ1-1; a possible D gene is TRBD1 (6 bases). The CDR3 has 11 amino acids. Trimming shortened V by 11 bases and J by 12 bases, and 19 bases separated the two germline ends. Germline assignment: CDR1 MNHNS and CDR2 SASEGT.